This T cell receptor (beta chain) was retrieved from a study of T cell responses to AZD1222 COVID-19 vaccine. Study-wide results and caveats: Spike was spanned by vaccine-associated CD4 TCRs, with dominance at 160-218 and 743-854.

CDR3 length equals 15 residues. The V end lost 2 bases, the J end lost 8 bases, and 17 bases lay between the germline ends. The germline CDR1 and CDR2 sequences are SGHRS and YFSETQ. The data were produced by immunoSEQ multiplex PCR, yet TCRdb's version contains in-frame clones alone and is incomplete. The sample has 120,000 or so clones, over 75% seen once. Details on this clone: What it binds is unknown.

The rearrangement joins TRBV5-1 to TRBJ2-1; D may be TRBD2 (7 bases). Source: peripheral blood, taken on day 0 of AZD1222 vaccination. This TCR came from an adult in good health. The CDR3, as DNA: TGCGCCAGCAGCTTCGTCGGAGGGGGGGCCTATGAGCAGTTCTTC. Translation gives CASSFVGGGAYEQFF.